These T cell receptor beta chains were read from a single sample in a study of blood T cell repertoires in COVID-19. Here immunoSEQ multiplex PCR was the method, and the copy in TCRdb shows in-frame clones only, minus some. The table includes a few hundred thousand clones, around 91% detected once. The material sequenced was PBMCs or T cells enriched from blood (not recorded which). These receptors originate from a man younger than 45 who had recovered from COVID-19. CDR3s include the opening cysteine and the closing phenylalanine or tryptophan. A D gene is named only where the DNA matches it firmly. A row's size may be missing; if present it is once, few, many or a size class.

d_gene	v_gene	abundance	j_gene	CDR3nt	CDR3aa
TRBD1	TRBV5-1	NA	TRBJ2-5	TGCGCCAGCAGCTTGGACGGACAGGCAACGGAGACCCAGTACTTC	CASSLDGQATETQYF
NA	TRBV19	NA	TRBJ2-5	TGTGCCAGTAGTAACAGGGTCGGGGTCGAGACCCAGTACTTC	CASSNRVGVETQYF
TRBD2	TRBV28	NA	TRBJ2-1	TGTGCCAGTTGTGTACTAGCGGGAGTCGGGGAGCAGTTCTTC	CASCVLAGVGEQFF
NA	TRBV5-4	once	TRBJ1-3	TGTGCCAGCAGCTCAGACAATTCTGGAAACACCATATATTTT	CASSSDNSGNTIYF
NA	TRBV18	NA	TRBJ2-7	TGTGCCAGCTCCTGGGGGCAGGCCTACGAGCAGTACTTC	CASSWGQAYEQYF
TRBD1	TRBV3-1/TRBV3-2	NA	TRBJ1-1	TGTGCCAGCAGCCCTATGACAGGGGGATATTTTCCTGAAGCTTTCTTT	CASSPMTGGYFPEAFF
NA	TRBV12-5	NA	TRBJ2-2	TGTGCTAGTGGTTTGGACAGGGCGAACACCGGGGAGCTGTTTTTT	CASGLDRANTGELFF
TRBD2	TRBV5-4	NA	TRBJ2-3	TGTGCCAGCAGCTTCTTTTCTAGCGGCTACACAGATACGCAGTATTTT	CASSFFSSGYTDTQYF
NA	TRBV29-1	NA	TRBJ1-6	TGCAGCGTTAAGCAGGTCGATGGAAATTCACCCCTCCACTTT	CSVKQVDGNSPLHF
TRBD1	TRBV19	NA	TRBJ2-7	TGTGCCAGTAGTGCCGGTGGGGGGACAGGGGAGTACTTC	CASSAGGGTGEYF
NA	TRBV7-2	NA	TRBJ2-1	TGTGCCAGCAGCCCCGCTAGTGGACTCACCTACAATGAGCAGTTCTTC	CASSPASGLTYNEQFF
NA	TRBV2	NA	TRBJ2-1	TGTGCCAGCATGAAGGGGGAGGGGTGGAATGAGCAGTTCTTC	CASMKGEGWNEQFF
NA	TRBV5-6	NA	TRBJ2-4	TGTGCCAGCAGCTTGGGACTAGCCAAAAACATTCAGTACTTC	CASSLGLAKNIQYF
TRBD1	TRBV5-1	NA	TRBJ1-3	TGCGCCAGCAGCTCCTTGACAGGGAAAGGAAACACCATATATTTT	CASSSLTGKGNTIYF
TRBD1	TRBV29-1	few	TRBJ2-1	TGCAGCGCCAAGCGGGGGACAGGGGACAATGAGCAGTTCTTC	CSAKRGTGDNEQFF
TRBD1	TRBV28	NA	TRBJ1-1	TGTGCCAGCAGTTTGGGACAGGGAAACACTGAAGCTTTCTTT	CASSLGQGNTEAFF
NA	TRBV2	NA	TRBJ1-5	TGTGCCAGCAGGGGGGGGGCAGGGACTGATAGCAATCAGCCCCAGCATTTT	CASRGGAGTDSNQPQHF
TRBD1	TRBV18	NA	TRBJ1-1	TGTGCCAGCTCACCACCGGGTACAGGGGCGAACACTGAAGCTTTCTTT	CASSPPGTGANTEAFF
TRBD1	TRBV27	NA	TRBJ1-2	TGTGCCAGCAGTTTATTGACAGGGGATGGCTACACCTTC	CASSLLTGDGYTF
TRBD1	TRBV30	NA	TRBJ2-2	TGTGCCTGGGGTCCTCCTCCCGGGACAGCTCACACCGGGGAGCTGTTTTTT	CAWGPPPGTAHTGELFF
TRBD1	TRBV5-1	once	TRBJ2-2	TGCGCCAGCAGCTGGGGACAGGGCGACACCGGGGAGCTGTTTTTT	CASSWGQGDTGELFF
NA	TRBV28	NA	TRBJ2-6	TGTGCCAGCAGTTCGGTCGCTGGGCGGGACGGTTACTCTGGGGCCAACGTCCTGACTTTC	CASSSVAGRDGYSGANVLTF
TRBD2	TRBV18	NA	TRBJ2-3	TGTGCCAGCTCACCCGCGGGAGGGAGCACAGATACGCAGTATTTT	CASSPAGGSTDTQYF
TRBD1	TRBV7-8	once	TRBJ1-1	TGTGCCAGCAGCTTAGAGGGGGCCGGTTCAGCTTTCTTT	CASSLEGAGSAFF
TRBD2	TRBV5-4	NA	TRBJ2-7	TGTGCCAGCAGCTCGCCCGCCGGGGGGGGCGAGCAGTACTTC	CASSSPAGGGEQYF
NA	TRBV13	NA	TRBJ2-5	TGTGCCAGCAGCTTAGGGTGGAGAACAGAGACCCAGTACTTC	CASSLGWRTETQYF
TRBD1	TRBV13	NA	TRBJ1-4	TGTGCCAGCAGCTTAGACCGGACAGGGTCGGCAAAACTGTTTTTT	CASSLDRTGSAKLFF
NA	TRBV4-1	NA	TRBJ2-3	TGCGCCAGCAGCCAAGTGGTTAGCAGGGAAGATACGCAGTATTTT	CASSQVVSREDTQYF
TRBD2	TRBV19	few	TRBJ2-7	TGTGCCAGTAGTACTAGCGGGAACGAGCAGTACTTC	CASSTSGNEQYF
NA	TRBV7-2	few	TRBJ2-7	TGTGCCAGCAGCTCGGGAGCCAGGGAGCAGTACTTC	CASSSGAREQYF
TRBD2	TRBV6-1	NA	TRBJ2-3	TGTGCCAGCAGGGAAACTAGCGGGAGTCTCACAGATACGCAGTATTTT	CASRETSGSLTDTQYF
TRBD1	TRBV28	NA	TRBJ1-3	TGTGCCAGCATCCCGGGACAGACGACTGGAAACACCATATATTTT	CASIPGQTTGNTIYF
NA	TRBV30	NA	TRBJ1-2	TGTGCCTGGAGTTTAACAGGAACCCAGGATGGCTACACCTTC	CAWSLTGTQDGYTF
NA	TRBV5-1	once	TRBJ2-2	TGCGCCAGCAGCCCTCCCCTTGGGGGACAAAACACCGGGGAGCTGTTTTTT	CASSPPLGGQNTGELFF
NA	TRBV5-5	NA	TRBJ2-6	TGTGCCAGCAGCTTAAAGGGAGGAAGAGGGGCCAACGTCCTGACTTTC	CASSLKGGRGANVLTF
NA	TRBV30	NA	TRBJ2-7	TGTGCCTGGGGGAACAGGGTTTCCTACGAGCAGTACTTC	CAWGNRVSYEQYF
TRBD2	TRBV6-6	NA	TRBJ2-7	TGTGCCAGCAGTCCTCTGGGGGGGTCATACCCCCCCAGCTCCTACGAGCAGTACTTC	CASSPLGGSYPPSSYEQYF